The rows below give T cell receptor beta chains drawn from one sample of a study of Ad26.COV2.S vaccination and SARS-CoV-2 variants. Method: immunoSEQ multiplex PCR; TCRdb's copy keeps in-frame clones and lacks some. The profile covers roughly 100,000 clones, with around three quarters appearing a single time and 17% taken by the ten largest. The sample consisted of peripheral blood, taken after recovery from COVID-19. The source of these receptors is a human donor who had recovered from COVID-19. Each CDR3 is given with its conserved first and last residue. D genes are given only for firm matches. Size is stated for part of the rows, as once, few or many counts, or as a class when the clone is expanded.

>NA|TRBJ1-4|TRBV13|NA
CASSLAVTRSEKLFF
TGTGCCAGCAGCTTAGCGGTGACAAGAAGCGAAAAACTGTTTTTT
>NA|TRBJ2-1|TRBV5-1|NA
CASSLATQHNEQFF
TGCGCCAGCAGCTTGGCCACCCAACACAATGAGCAGTTCTTC
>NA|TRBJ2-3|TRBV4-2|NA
CASSQVLGPVTQYF
TGTGCCAGCAGCCAAGTATTGGGGCCCGTTACGCAGTATTTT
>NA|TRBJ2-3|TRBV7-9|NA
CASSLGVGGSTDTQYF
TGTGCCAGCAGCTTAGGAGTCGGGGGTAGCACAGATACGCAGTATTTT
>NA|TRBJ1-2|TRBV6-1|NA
CASSSQGTLNYGYTF
TGTGCCAGCAGTTCTCAGGGTACTCTTAACTATGGCTACACCTTC
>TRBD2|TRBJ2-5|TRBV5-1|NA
CASSYGGEETQYF
TGCGCCAGCAGCTATGGGGGGGAAGAGACCCAGTACTTC
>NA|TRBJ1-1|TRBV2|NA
CASSVPTGNTEAFF
TGTGCCAGCAGTGTTCCGACAGGGAACACTGAAGCTTTCTTT
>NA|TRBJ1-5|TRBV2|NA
CASSEDRTGGQPQHF
TGTGCCAGCAGTGAAGACAGGACGGGAGGTCAGCCCCAGCATTTT
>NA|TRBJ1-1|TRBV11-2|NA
CASSATGDTEAFF
TGTGCCAGCAGCGCGACAGGAGACACTGAAGCTTTCTTT
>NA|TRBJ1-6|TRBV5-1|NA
CASSLGESSYNSPLHF
TGCGCCAGCAGCTTGGGAGAAAGCTCCTATAATTCACCCCTCCACTTT
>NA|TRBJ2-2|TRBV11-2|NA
CASSLDGQGTGELFF
TGTGCCAGCAGCTTAGATGGGCAGGGGACCGGGGAGCTGTTTTTT
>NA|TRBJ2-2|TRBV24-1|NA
CATSDRRGLVTGELFF
TGTGCCACCAGTGATCGCCGGGGCCTGGTCACCGGGGAGCTGTTTTTT
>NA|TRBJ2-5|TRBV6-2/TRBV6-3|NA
CASSQTGRETQYF
TGTGCCAGCAGCCAAACAGGGAGAGAGACCCAGTACTTC
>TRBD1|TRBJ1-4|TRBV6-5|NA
CASSKSQGEVEKLFF
TGTGCCAGCAGTAAATCACAGGGGGAAGTTGAAAAACTGTTTTTT
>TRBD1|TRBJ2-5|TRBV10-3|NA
CAIRPGTGRGGETQYF
TGTGCCATCAGACCCGGGACAGGGCGAGGAGGAGAGACCCAGTACTTC
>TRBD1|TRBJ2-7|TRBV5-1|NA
CASSTDRGLGEQYF
TGCGCCAGCAGCACCGACAGGGGGCTAGGAGAGCAGTACTTC
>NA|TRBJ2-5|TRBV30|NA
CAWSTVGGPVGTQYF
TGTGCCTGGAGCACGGTAGGAGGCCCGGTGGGGACCCAGTACTTC
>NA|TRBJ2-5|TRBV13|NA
CASSRRTDQETQYF
TGTGCCAGCAGCCGACGGACCGATCAAGAGACCCAGTACTTC
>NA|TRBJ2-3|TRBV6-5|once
CASSSPGADTQYF
TGTGCCAGCAGTAGCCCGGGGGCAGATACGCAGTATTTT
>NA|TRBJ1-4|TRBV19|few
CASTNTGFNEKLFF
TGTGCCAGTACCAACACTGGGTTCAATGAAAAACTGTTTTTT
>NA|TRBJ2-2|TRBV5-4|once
CASSLAWGAGELFF
TGTGCCAGCAGCTTGGCCTGGGGGGCCGGGGAGCTGTTTTTT
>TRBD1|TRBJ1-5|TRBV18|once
CASSPTGQGAYQPQHF
TGTGCCAGCTCACCTACAGGACAGGGGGCCTATCAGCCCCAGCATTTT
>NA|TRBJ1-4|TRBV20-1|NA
CSASGQEGEKLFF
TGCAGTGCTAGTGGGCAGGAGGGGGAAAAACTGTTTTTT
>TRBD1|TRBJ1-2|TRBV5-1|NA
CASSWDRGIGYTF
TGCGCCAGCAGCTGGGACAGGGGAATCGGCTACACCTTC
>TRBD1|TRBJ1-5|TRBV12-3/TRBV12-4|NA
CATGTGGNQPQHF
TGTGCCACCGGGACAGGGGGCAATCAGCCCCAGCATTTT
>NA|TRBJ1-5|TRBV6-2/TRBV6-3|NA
CASSYGGGQPQHF
TGTGCCAGCAGTTATGGAGGGGGACAGCCCCAGCATTTT
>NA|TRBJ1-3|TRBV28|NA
CASSRVPRSGNTIYF
TGTGCCAGCAGTCGGGTGCCTCGCTCTGGAAACACCATATATTTT
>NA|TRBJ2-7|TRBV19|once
CASSISLQSEQYF
TGTGCCAGTAGTATAAGTTTACAGTCCGAGCAGTACTTC
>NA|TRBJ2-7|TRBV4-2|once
CASSQARTGLGGQYF
TGTGCCAGCAGCCAAGCCCGGACGGGCCTGGGCGGGCAGTACTTC
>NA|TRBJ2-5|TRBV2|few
CASVSGSKETQYF
TGTGCCAGCGTGTCGGGATCTAAAGAGACCCAGTACTTC
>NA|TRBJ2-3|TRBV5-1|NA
CASSLAPESTDTQYF
TGCGCCAGCAGCTTGGCCCCAGAAAGCACAGATACGCAGTATTTT
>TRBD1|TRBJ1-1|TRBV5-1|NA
CASSSLTGRNTEAFF
TGCGCCAGCAGCTCCCTGACAGGGAGGAACACTGAAGCTTTCTTT
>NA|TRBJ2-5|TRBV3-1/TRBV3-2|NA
CASSLRVGLWETQYF
TGTGCCAGCAGCCTAAGGGTGGGACTCTGGGAGACCCAGTACTTC
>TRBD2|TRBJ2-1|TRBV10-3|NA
CAISTGGLDEQFF
TGTGCCATCAGTACGGGGGGTCTAGATGAGCAGTTCTTC
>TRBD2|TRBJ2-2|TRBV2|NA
CASSGQRGGSGELFF
TGTGCCAGCAGTGGCCAGCGGGGGGGTTCCGGGGAGCTGTTTTTT
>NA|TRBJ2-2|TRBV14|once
CASSQAVAGTGELFF
TGTGCCAGCAGCCAAGCGGTTGCGGGTACCGGGGAGCTGTTTTTT
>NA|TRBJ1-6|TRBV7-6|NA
CASSFGVGADNSPLHF
TGTGCCAGCAGCTTTGGGGTAGGGGCCGATAATTCACCCCTCCACTTT
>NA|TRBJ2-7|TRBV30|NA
CAWKVEDFSYEQYF
TGTGCCTGGAAGGTCGAGGATTTCTCCTACGAGCAGTACTTC
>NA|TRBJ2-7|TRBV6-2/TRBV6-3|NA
CASSYPVRDYEQYF
TGTGCCAGCAGTTACCCGGTGAGGGATTACGAGCAGTACTTC
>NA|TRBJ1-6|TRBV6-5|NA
CASSSPGERNSPLHF
TGTGCCAGCAGCTCTCCGGGAGAAAGAAATTCACCCCTCCACTTT
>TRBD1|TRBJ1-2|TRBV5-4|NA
CASSLVQGAGGYTF
TGTGCCAGCAGCTTGGTCCAGGGGGCGGGAGGCTACACCTTC
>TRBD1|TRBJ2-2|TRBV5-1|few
CATATRGLSGELFF
TGCGCCACCGCGACCAGGGGGCTGTCCGGGGAGCTGTTTTTT
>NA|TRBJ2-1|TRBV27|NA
CASSFYRNEQFF
TGTGCCAGCAGTTTCTACCGCAATGAGCAGTTCTTC
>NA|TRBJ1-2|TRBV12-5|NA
CASGFGQFYGYTF
TGTGCTAGTGGTTTCGGACAGTTCTATGGCTACACCTTC
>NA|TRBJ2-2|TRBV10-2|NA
CASRPGTRPGELFF
TGCGCCAGCAGGCCCGGGACTCGACCCGGGGAGCTGTTTTTT
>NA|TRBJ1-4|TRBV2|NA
CASAGGGFQEKLFF
TGTGCCAGCGCGGGAGGGGGGTTTCAAGAAAAACTGTTTTTT
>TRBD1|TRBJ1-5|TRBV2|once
CASSLGQGAAQPQHF
TGTGCCAGCAGCCTTGGACAGGGGGCGGCTCAGCCCCAGCATTTT